This entry is about one TCR beta chain. Its antigen is not identified. Compared with germline, one end of the junction differs, possibly owing to a read error. PCR involved 60 Vbeta and 13 Jbeta primers. The protocol was immunoSEQ multiplex PCR, while the TCRdb copy is restricted to in-frame clones and leaves out a portion. The sample shows roughly 150,000 clones, over 60% of them seen only once. CDR1 MNHEY and CDR2 SVGAGI come from the germline V gene. This CDR3 region has 11 residues. These data belong to a study of cytomegalovirus exposure and HLA in healthy donors. Unrecorded immune exposures were likely, despite nominal health at sampling. Study-wide results and limits: Cytomegalovirus association was listed for about 180 TCR beta chains. Per a prior analysis, the majority of TCR beta V segments were productive roughly 87% or roughly 30% of the time. In vitro data verified a few CMV-associated chains as specific for CMV antigens.

The rearrangement joins TRBV6-5 to TRBJ1-2; D gene ambiguous. This TCR was recovered from a man aged 35 to 55 in good health and CMV-seronegative. Sequencing was performed on PBMCs. DNA for the CDR3: TGTGCCAGCAGTGACATGTCTGGCTACCCCTTC. It encodes CASSDMSGYPF.